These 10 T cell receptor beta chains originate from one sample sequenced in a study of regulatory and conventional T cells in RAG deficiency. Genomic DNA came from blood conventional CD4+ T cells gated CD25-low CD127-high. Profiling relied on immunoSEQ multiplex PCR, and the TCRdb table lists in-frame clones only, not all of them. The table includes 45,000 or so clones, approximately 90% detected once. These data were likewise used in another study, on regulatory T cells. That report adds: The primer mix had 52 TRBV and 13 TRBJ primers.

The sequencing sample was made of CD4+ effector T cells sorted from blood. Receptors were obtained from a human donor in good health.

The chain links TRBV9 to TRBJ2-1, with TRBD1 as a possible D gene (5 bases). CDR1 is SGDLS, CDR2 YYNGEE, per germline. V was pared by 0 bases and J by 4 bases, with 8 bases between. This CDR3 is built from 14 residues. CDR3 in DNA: TGTGCCAGCAGCGTAGCTTCAGGGTACAATGAGCAGTTCTTC. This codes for CASSVASGYNEQFF.

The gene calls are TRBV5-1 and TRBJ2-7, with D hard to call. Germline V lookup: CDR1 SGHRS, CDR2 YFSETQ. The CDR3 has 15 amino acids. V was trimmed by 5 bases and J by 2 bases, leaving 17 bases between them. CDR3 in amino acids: CASSPRRDGAYEQYF. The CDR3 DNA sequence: TGCGCCAGCAGTCCCCGACGCGACGGAGCCTACGAGCAGTACTTC.

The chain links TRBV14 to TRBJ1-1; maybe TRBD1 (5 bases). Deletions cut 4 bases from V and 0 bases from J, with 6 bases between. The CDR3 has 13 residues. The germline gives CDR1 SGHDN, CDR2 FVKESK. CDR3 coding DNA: TGTGCCAGCAGCCGGGGGATGAACACTGAAGCTTTCTTT. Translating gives CASSRGMNTEAFF.

Written as DNA, the CDR3 is TGTGCCAGTAGGCCGGACAGGGGGAACACTGAAGCTTTCTTT. Translating gives CASRPDRGNTEAFF. This sequence joins TRBV19 and TRBJ1-1, with 9 bases identical to TRBD1. CDR1 is LNHDA, CDR2 SQIVND, per germline (reference sequence). The CDR3 covers 14 residues. With V trimmed by 6 bases and J by 1 base, 3 bases remained unmatched.

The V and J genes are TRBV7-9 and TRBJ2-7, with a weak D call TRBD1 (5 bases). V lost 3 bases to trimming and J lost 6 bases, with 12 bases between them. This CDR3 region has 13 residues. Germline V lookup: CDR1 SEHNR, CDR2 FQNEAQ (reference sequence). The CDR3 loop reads CASSFLIRGEQYF. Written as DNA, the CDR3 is TGTGCCAGCAGCTTTCTTATAAGGGGCGAGCAGTACTTC.

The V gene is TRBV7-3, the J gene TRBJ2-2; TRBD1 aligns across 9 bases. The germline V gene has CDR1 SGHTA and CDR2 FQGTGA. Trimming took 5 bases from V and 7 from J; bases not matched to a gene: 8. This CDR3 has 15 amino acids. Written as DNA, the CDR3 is TGTGCCAGCAGCCTCCGACAGGGGGGACACGGGGAGCTGTTTTTT. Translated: CASSLRQGGHGELFF.

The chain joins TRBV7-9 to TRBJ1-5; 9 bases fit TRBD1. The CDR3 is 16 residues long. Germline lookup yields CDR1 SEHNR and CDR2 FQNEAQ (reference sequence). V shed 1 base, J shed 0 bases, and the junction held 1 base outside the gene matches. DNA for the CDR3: TGTGCCAGCAGCTTAGGGACAGGGGATAGCAATCAGCCCCAGCATTTT. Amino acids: CASSLGTGDSNQPQHF.

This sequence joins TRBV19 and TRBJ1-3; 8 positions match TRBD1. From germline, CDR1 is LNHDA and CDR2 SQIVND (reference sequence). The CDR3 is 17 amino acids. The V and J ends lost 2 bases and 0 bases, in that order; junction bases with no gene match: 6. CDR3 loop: CASSILGQAISGNTIYF. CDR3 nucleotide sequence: TGTGCCAGTAGTATATTGGGACAGGCGATCTCTGGAAACACCATATATTTT.

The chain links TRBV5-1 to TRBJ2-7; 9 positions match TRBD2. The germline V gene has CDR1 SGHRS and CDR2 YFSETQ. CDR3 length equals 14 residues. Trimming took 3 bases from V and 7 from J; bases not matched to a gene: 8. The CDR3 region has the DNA TGCGCCAGCAGCTCCATAGCGGGAGCAAGGGAGCAGTACTTC. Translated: CASSSIAGAREQYF.

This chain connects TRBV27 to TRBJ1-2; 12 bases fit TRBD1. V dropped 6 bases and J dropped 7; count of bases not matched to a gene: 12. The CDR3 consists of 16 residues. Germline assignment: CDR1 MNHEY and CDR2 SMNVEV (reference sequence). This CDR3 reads CASSLSGTGGGTGYTF. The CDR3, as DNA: TGTGCCAGCAGCCTGTCCGGGACAGGGGGCGGGACTGGCTACACCTTC.